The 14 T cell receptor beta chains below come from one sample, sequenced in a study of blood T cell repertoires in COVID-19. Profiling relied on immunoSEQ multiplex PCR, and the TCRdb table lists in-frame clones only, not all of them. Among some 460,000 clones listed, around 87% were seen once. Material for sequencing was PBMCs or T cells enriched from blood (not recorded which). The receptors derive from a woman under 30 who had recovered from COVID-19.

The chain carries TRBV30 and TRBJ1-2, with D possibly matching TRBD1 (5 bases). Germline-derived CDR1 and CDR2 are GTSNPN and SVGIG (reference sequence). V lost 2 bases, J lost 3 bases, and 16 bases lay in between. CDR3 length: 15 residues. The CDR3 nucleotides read TGTGCCTGGAGTAGCCGCAGGGCGAATTACTATGGCTACACCTTC. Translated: CAWSSRRANYYGYTF.

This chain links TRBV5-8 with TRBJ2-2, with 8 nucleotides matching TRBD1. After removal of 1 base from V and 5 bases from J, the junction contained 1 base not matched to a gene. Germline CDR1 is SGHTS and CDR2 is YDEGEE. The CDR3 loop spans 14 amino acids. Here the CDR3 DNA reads TGTGCCAGCAGCTTGTACAGGGGGACCGGGGAGCTGTTTTTT. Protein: CASSLYRGTGELFF.

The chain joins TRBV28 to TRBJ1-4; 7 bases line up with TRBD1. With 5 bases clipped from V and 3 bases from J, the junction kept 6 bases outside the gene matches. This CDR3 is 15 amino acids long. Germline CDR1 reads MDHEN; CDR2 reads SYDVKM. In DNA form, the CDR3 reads TGTGCCAGCAGTCCCCCCGGGACAGCTAATGAAAAACTGTTTTTT. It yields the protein CASSPPGTANEKLFF.

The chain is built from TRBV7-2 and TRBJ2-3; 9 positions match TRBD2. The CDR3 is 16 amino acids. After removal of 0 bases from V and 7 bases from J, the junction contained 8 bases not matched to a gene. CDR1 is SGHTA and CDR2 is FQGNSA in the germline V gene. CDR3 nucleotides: TGTGCCAGCAGCTTAGCTGGCGGGGGGGGTCGGAATACGCAGTATTTT. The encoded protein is CASSLAGGGGRNTQYF.

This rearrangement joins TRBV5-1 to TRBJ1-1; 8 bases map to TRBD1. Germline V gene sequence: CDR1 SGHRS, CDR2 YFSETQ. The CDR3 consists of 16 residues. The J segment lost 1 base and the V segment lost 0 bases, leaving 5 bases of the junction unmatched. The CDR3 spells CASSLDPGTGNTEAFF. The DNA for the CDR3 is TGCGCCAGCAGCTTGGACCCCGGGACAGGGAACACTGAAGCTTTCTTT.

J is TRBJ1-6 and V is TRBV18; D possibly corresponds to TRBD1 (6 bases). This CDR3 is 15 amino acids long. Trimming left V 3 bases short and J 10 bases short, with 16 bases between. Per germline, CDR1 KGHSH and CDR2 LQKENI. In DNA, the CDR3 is TGTGCCAGCTCACCGGGCCAGGGGAAACACTCACCCCTCCACTTT. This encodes CASSPGQGKHSPLHF.

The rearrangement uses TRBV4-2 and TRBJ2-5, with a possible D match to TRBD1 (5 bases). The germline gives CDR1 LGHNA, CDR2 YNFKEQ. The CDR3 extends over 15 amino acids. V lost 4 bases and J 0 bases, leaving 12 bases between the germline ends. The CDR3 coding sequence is TGTGCCAGCAGCCGCCGAAAGGGGTACCAAGAGACCCAGTACTTC. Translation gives CASSRRKGYQETQYF.

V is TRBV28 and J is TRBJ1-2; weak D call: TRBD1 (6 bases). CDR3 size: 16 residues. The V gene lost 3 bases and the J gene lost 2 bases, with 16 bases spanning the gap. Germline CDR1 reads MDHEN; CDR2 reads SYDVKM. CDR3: CASSFGTKEGNYGYTF. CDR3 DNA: TGTGCCAGCAGTTTTGGGACAAAGGAAGGGAACTATGGCTACACCTTC.

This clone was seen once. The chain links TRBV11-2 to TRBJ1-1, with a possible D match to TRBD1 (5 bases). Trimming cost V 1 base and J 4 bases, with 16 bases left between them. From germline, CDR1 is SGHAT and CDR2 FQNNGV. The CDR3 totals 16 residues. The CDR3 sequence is CASSLAVQGGSTEAFF. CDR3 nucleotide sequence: TGTGCCAGCAGCTTAGCTGTTCAGGGAGGTTCCACTGAAGCTTTCTTT.

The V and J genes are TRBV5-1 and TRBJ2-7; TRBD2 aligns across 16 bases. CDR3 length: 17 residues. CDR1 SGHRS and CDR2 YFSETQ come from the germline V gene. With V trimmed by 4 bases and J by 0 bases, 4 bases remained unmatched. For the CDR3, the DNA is TGCGCCAGCAGCCCGGGACTAGCGGGGGGGAGCTCCTACGAGCAGTACTTC. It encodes CASSPGLAGGSSYEQYF.

For the CDR3, the DNA is TGTGCCAGCAGTTTGAAGAGGACAGGGTACCCTTCCTACGAGCAGTACTTC. As protein: CASSLKRTGYPSYEQYF. V and J are TRBV28 and TRBJ2-7; 8 bases line up with TRBD1. The CDR3 is made up of 17 amino acids. Germline V gene lookup returns CDR1 MDHEN and CDR2 SYDVKM. V trimming: 3 bases; J trimming: 1 base; junction bases outside the gene matches: 11.

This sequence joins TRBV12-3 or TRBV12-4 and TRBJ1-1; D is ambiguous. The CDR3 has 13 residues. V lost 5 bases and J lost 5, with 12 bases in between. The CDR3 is CASSPRRGTEAFF. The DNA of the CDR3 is TGTGCCAGCAGTCCCCGACGGGGAACTGAAGCTTTCTTT.

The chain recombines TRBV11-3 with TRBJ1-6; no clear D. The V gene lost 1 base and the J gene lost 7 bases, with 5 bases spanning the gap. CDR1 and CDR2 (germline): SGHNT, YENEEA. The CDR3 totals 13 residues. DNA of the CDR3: TGTGCCAGCAGCTTAGTAAGCAATTCACCCCTCCACTTT. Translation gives CASSLVSNSPLHF.

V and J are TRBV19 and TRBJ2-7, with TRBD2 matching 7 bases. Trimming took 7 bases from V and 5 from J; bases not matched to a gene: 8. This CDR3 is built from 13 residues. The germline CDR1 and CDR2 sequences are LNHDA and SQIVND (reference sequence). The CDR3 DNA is TGTGCCAGTAATAGCGGGCCCAGCAACGAGCAGTACTTC. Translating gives CASNSGPSNEQYF.